Each of the 20 T cell receptor beta chains below was sequenced from the same sample in a study of blood T cell repertoires in COVID-19. Profiled with immunoSEQ multiplex PCR; TCRdb holds only in-frame clones, not every one. The data show hundreds of thousands of clones, with about 89% seen just once and 8% to 10% held by the top ten. The sample taken for sequencing was PBMCs or T cells enriched from blood (not recorded which). The receptors stem from a woman aged 40 to 55 who had recovered from COVID-19.

The chain couples TRBV10-3 to TRBJ1-5, with D possibly matching TRBD1 (5 bases). V was trimmed by 11 bases and J by 0 bases, leaving 8 bases between them. The CDR3 loop spans 12 amino acids. Per the germline V gene, CDR1 is ENHRY and CDR2 is SYGVKD. The CDR3 reads CASGGSNQPQHF. The CDR3 nucleotides read TGTGCCTCGGGGGGTAGCAATCAGCCCCAGCATTTT.

The chain carries TRBV4-3 and TRBJ2-7, with D perhaps TRBD1 (6 bases). V shed 0 bases and J shed 1 base, with 10 bases lying between them. Germline assignment: CDR1 LGHNA and CDR2 YSLEER. This CDR3 contains 15 residues. The chain's CDR3 is CASSQEQGFSYEQYF. In nucleotides, the CDR3 is TGCGCCAGCAGCCAAGAGCAGGGGTTTTCCTACGAGCAGTACTTC.

The CDR3 here is CASSWGSPNEKLFF. CDR3 DNA sequence: TGTGCCAGCAGCTGGGGCAGTCCGAATGAAAAACTGTTTTTT. V usage is TRBV7-2 and J usage is TRBJ1-4, with a tentative D call TRBD1 (5 bases). CDR3 length equals 14 residues. Trimming shortened V by 4 bases and J by 5 bases, and 11 bases separated the two germline ends. Per germline, CDR1 SGHTA and CDR2 FQGNSA.

This clone showed up just once. J is TRBJ1-3 and V is TRBV5-1, with 8 positions matching TRBD1. V lost 7 bases, J lost 3 bases, and 6 bases stayed unmatched. There are 14 residues in the CDR3. Germline CDR1 and CDR2: SGHRS and YFSETQ. The CDR3 sequence is CASGEGTGGNTIYF. The DNA for the CDR3 is TGCGCCAGCGGGGAAGGGACAGGTGGAAACACCATATATTTT.

This chain joins TRBV2 and TRBJ2-7; D is perhaps TRBD1 (6 bases). V was pared by 6 bases and J by 2 bases, with 14 bases between. Germline V CDR1 and CDR2: SNHLY, FYNNEI. The CDR3 spans 14 residues. CDR3 in amino acids: CASRNRDNPYEQYF. CDR3 coding DNA: TGTGCCAGCAGGAACCGGGACAACCCCTACGAGCAGTACTTC.

Notes on this clone: Because the CDR3 is missing its conserved closing phenylalanine or tryptophan, this is likely a read error. The DNA is omitted, as the CDR3 cannot be located on it reliably, and the CDR3 follows TCRdb's listing. The chain uses TRBV21-1 and TRBJ2-3; the table's D call, TRBD1, has no DNA check behind it. TRBV21-1 counts as a pseudogene. The CDR3 sequence runs 11 residues, both termini included. The CDR3 loop is CASSPKGGQGT.

V is TRBV18 and J is TRBJ2-5, with D perhaps TRBD2 (5 bases). Germline loops: CDR1 KGHSH, CDR2 LQKENI. CDR3 length: 12 amino acids. V lost 1 base, J lost 7 bases, and 7 bases lay in between. CDR3 amino acids: CASSPQEVTQYF. The DNA for the CDR3 is TGTGCCAGCTCACCACAGGAGGTGACCCAGTACTTC.

This clone was counted once. The chain links TRBV5-4 to TRBJ2-3, with 15 bases matching TRBD2. After removal of 7 bases from V and 7 bases from J, the junction contained 4 bases not matched to a gene. CDR1 and CDR2 (germline): SGHNT, YYREEE (reference sequence). The CDR3 is made up of 14 amino acids. CDR3 protein: CASGGLAGGNTQYF. The CDR3 region has the DNA TGTGCCAGCGGGGGACTAGCGGGAGGAAATACGCAGTATTTT.

There are a few counts of this clone. The chain links TRBV27 to TRBJ1-2; D is possibly TRBD1 (5 bases). Germline V gene sequence: CDR1 MNHEY, CDR2 SMNVEV (reference sequence). V lost 8 bases and J lost 4, with 17 bases in between. The CDR3 consists of 14 residues. The CDR3 loop reads CASSPSGGTYGYTF. DNA of the CDR3: TGTGCCAGCTCTCCCTCCGGGGGAACCTATGGCTACACCTTC.

The V call is TRBV6-1, the J call TRBJ2-3; 13 bases fit TRBD2. Germline V lookup: CDR1 MNHNS, CDR2 SASEGT. The CDR3 runs to 15 residues. Trimming removed 1 base from V and 9 bases from J; junction bases left unmatched: 4. DNA of the CDR3: TGTGCCAGCAGTGAAGAGACTAGCGGGGGGAACACGCAGTATTTT. Its translation: CASSEETSGGNTQYF.

For this clone: The sample has other DNA sequences that encode this CDR3 too. The rearrangement links TRBV6-5 to TRBJ2-6, with D maybe TRBD1 (6 bases). Germline values: CDR1 MNHEY, CDR2 SVGAGI. This CDR3 region has 15 residues. V was clipped by 5 bases and J by 2 bases, with 10 bases between them. For the CDR3, the DNA is TGTGCCAGCAGTCCGACAGGAGCTGGGGCCAACGTCCTGACTTTC. Translation: CASSPTGAGANVLTF.

The V call is TRBV30, the J call TRBJ2-5, with 9 bases identical to TRBD2. This CDR3 spans 14 amino acids. V shed 2 bases, J shed 3 bases, and the junction held 4 bases outside the gene matches. Germline V lookup: CDR1 GTSNPN, CDR2 SVGIG (reference sequence). DNA of the CDR3: TGTGCCTGGAGTTTGGCTAGCGGGGAAGAGACCCAGTACTTC. It specifies CAWSLASGEETQYF.

The rearrangement links TRBV24-1 to TRBJ2-1; TRBD2 matches at 15 bases. There are 16 residues in the CDR3. Germline lookup yields CDR1 KGHDR and CDR2 SFDVKD. Trimming removed 3 bases from V and 7 bases from J; junction bases left unmatched: 3. The CDR3 loop is CATSDTGLAGGNEQFF. The CDR3 nucleotides are TGTGCCACCAGTGATACAGGACTAGCGGGGGGGAATGAGCAGTTCTTC.

The genes are TRBV29-1 and TRBJ2-3; possible D gene TRBD2, 5 bases. Germline lookup yields CDR1 SQVTM and CDR2 ANQGSEA. Trimming took off 3 bases at V and 1 base at J, with 14 bases between the two ends. The CDR3 covers 15 residues. In DNA form, the CDR3 reads TGCAGCGTTGATCGTTCGGGGTCCGGCACAGATACGCAGTATTTT. This translates into CSVDRSGSGTDTQYF.

J is TRBJ1-2 and V is TRBV3-1 (or the pseudogene TRBV3-2); TRBD1 agrees at 7 bases. The CDR3 is made up of 15 amino acids. V lost 4 bases, J lost 4 bases, and 9 bases stayed unmatched. The germline gives CDR1 LGHDT, CDR2 YNNKEL (reference sequence). The CDR3 is CASSRRQGSGYGYTF. The DNA for the CDR3 is TGTGCCAGCAGCCGGAGACAGGGAAGTGGCTATGGCTACACCTTC.

The gene calls are TRBV19 and TRBJ2-1; TRBD1 is a possible D gene (6 bases). In germline, CDR1 is LNHDA, CDR2 SQIVND (reference sequence). The length of the CDR3 is 16 residues. V was pared by 0 bases and J by 0 bases, with 9 bases between. The CDR3 DNA follows: TGTGCCAGTAGTATAGAAGGGGGAGACTCCTACAATGAGCAGTTCTTC. It specifies CASSIEGGDSYNEQFF.

CDR3 coding DNA: TGTGCCAGCAGCCCGGGGGACAGGGGATACACTGAAGCTTTCTTT. Encoded protein: CASSPGDRGYTEAFF. This chain joins TRBV9 and TRBJ1-1, with 10 bases matching TRBD1. V lost 4 bases, J lost 3 bases, and 6 bases stayed unmatched. Per the germline V gene, CDR1 is SGDLS and CDR2 is YYNGEE. The CDR3 consists of 15 residues.

This chain uses TRBV9 with TRBJ2-2; the match to TRBD2 covers 12 bases. From germline, CDR1 is SGDLS and CDR2 YYNGEE. There are 16 residues in the CDR3. The trim removed 4 bases at V and 5 bases at J, leaving 6 bases unmatched. In DNA, the CDR3 is TGTGCCAGCAGCAAAGGACTAGCGGGAACAACCGGGGAGCTGTTTTTT. Protein: CASSKGLAGTTGELFF.

Concerning this clone: Other DNA sequences in this sample translate to the same CDR3. The V gene is TRBV28, the J gene TRBJ2-3, with 9 positions matching TRBD1. With V trimmed by 4 bases and J by 1 base, 3 bases remained unmatched. This CDR3 has 15 residues. The germline V gene encodes CDR1 MDHEN and CDR2 SYDVKM. The CDR3 DNA reads TGTGCCAGCAGTTCCTGGACAGGGGGCACAGATACGCAGTATTTT. Its protein product is CASSSWTGGTDTQYF.

This clone showed up just a few times. The V call is TRBV11-3, the J call TRBJ2-7; 9 nucleotides line up with TRBD2. This CDR3 has 15 amino acids. Germline V gene lookup returns CDR1 SGHNT and CDR2 YENEEA. Trimming cost V 2 bases and J 3 bases; bases outside gene matches: 5. The DNA for the CDR3 is TGTGCCAGCAGCTTATCCGGGACTAGCATCTACGAGCAGTACTTC. Residues: CASSLSGTSIYEQYF.